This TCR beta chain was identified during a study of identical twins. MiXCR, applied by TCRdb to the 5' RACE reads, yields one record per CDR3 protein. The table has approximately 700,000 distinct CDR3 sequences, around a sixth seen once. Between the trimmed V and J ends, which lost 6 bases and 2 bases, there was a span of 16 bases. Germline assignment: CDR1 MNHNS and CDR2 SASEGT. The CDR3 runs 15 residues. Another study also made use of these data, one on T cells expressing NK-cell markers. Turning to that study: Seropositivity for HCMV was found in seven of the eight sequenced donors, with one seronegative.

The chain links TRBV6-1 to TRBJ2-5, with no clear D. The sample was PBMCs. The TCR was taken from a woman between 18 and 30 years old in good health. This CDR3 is CASSPVLPKQETQYF. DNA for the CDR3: TGTGCCAGCAGCCCAGTCTTACCAAAACAAGAGACCCAGTACTTC.